The next 16 T cell receptor beta chains were all read from a single sample in a study of cytomegalovirus exposure and HLA in healthy donors. It was with 60 Vbeta and 13 Jbeta primers that the PCR ran. Only in-frame clones appear in the TCRdb table, and some are missing; sequencing was by immunoSEQ multiplex PCR. This repertoire shows approximately 190,000 clones, about 86% found once; its top ten account for more than 1.5%. Sequenced: PBMCs. The receptors derive from a middle-aged man in good health and CMV-seropositive.

This sequence joins TRBV9 and TRBJ2-5; tentative D call: TRBD2 (7 bases). CDR3 size: 15 residues. CDR1 SGDLS and CDR2 YYNGEE come from the germline V gene. V lost 4 bases and J 5 bases, leaving 18 bases between the germline ends. The CDR3 nucleotides read TGTGCCAGCAGCTATCAATCTGGGGGGGCGGAGACCCAGTACTTC. It encodes CASSYQSGGAETQYF. The full variable domain, completed using reference TRBV9 and TRBJ2-5, is DSGVTQTPKHLITATGQRVTLRCSPRSGDLSVYWYQQSLDQGLQFLIQYYNGEERAKGNILERFSAQQFPDLHSELNLSSLELGDSALYFCASSYQSGGAETQYFGPGTRLLVL.

The chain joins TRBV7-9 to TRBJ1-1; D not resolved. The CDR3 spans 12 residues. Germline lookup yields CDR1 SEHNR and CDR2 FQNEAQ (reference sequence). V dropped 5 bases and J dropped 7 bases, with 11 bases sitting between them. In DNA form, the CDR3 reads TGTGCCAGCAGCCCTCAGGATAATGAAGCTTTCTTT. Amino acids: CASSPQDNEAFF.

The V call is TRBV9, the J call TRBJ1-1; D unclear. V dropped 0 bases and J dropped 0 bases, with 3 bases sitting between them. Germline V gene sequence: CDR1 SGDLS, CDR2 YYNGEE. The CDR3 runs 13 residues. The chain's CDR3 is CASSVDMNTEAFF. CDR3 nucleotides: TGTGCCAGCAGCGTAGATATGAACACTGAAGCTTTCTTT.

V and J are TRBV27 and TRBJ2-7; D might be TRBD1 (6 bases). Germline-derived CDR1 and CDR2 are MNHEY and SMNVEV (reference sequence). The CDR3 has 14 amino acids. Trimming left V 5 bases short and J 2 bases short, with 13 bases between. The CDR3 nucleotides read TGTGCCAGCAGTAAAACAGGGCGAACCTACGAGCAGTACTTC. Amino acid sequence: CASSKTGRTYEQYF.

The chain recombines TRBV6-5 with TRBJ1-1, with D perhaps TRBD1 (5 bases). Trimming shortened V by 8 bases and J by 4 bases, and 14 bases separated the two germline ends. Germline values: CDR1 MNHEY, CDR2 SVGAGI. The CDR3 runs 13 residues. CDR3 protein: CASAVGGGTEAFF. For the CDR3, the DNA is TGTGCCAGCGCCGTCGGGGGTGGCACTGAAGCTTTCTTT.

The DNA for the CDR3 is TGTGCCAGCAGTGAAAGTTTAACTCACCAAGAGACCCAGTACTTC. Translating it yields CASSESLTHQETQYF. V usage is TRBV6-1 and J usage is TRBJ2-5; no reliable D call. The CDR3 runs 15 residues. The germline V and J ends were trimmed by 2 bases and 0 bases, with 10 bases remaining between them. Germline-derived CDR1 and CDR2 are MNHNS and SASEGT.

This chain joins TRBV7-2 and TRBJ2-1, with 10 bases identical to TRBD2. V lost 0 bases to trimming and J lost 0 bases; unmatched junction nucleotides: 2. Germline values: CDR1 SGHTA, CDR2 FQGNSA. The CDR3 is made up of 17 amino acids. The CDR3 coding sequence is TGTGCCAGCAGCTTAGCGACTAGCGGGCTCTCCTACAATGAGCAGTTCTTC. Its protein product is CASSLATSGLSYNEQFF.

The genes are TRBV19 and TRBJ2-5, with 8 bases that match TRBD1. CDR3 length: 16 amino acids. Germline CDR1 is LNHDA and CDR2 is SQIVND (reference sequence). Unmatched junction bases numbered 11, after V lost 5 bases and J lost 3 bases. In DNA form, the CDR3 reads TGTGCCAGTAGTCTCAAACAGGGGGTACATAAAGAGACCCAGTACTTC. Translated, it gives CASSLKQGVHKETQYF.

A word on this clone: Different DNA sequences within this sample yield the same CDR3. The V gene is TRBV15, the J gene TRBJ2-7; D gene uncertain. The CDR3 is made up of 14 amino acids. Germline CDR1 LNHNV, CDR2 YYDKDF (reference sequence). Trimming cost V 1 base and J 0 bases, with 7 bases left between them. For the CDR3, the DNA is TGTGCCACCAGCAGAGGCGCCTCCTCCTACGAGCAGTACTTC. Its translation is CATSRGASSYEQYF.

This clone was counted a few times. The chain combines TRBV30 with TRBJ2-5; TRBD2 might be the D (6 bases). Gene TRBJ2-7 matches the end of the DNA better, so the J call may be wrong. The CDR3 totals 14 residues. CDR1 is GTSNPN, CDR2 SVGIG, per germline (reference sequence). The CDR3 region has the DNA TGTGCCTGGAGTGTATCAGGAGGGAGCTACGAGCAGTACTTC. Residues: CAWSVSGGSYEQYF.

The gene calls are TRBV5-1 and TRBJ1-4; a possible D gene is TRBD1 (6 bases). V was pared by 0 bases and J by 8 bases, with 29 bases between. CDR3 length: 20 amino acids. Germline V gives CDR1 SGHRS, CDR2 YFSETQ. This CDR3 reads CASSLESREQGKEDPEKLFF. The CDR3 nucleotides are TGCGCCAGCAGCTTGGAGTCAAGGGAACAGGGCAAGGAAGATCCCGAAAAACTGTTTTTT.

The genes are TRBV6-1 and TRBJ1-4; tentative D call: TRBD1 (5 bases). V was cut by 6 bases and J by 4 bases, with 15 bases left in between. Per germline, CDR1 MNHNS and CDR2 SASEGT. The CDR3 consists of 15 residues. In nucleotides, the CDR3 is TGTGCCAGCAGCCCGCAAAGACAGAATAATGAAAAACTGTTTTTT. Protein sequence: CASSPQRQNNEKLFF.

With respect to this clone: The junction and the germline gene differ at one end; a read error may be behind it. The rearrangement links TRBV7-9 to TRBJ1-1, with a tentative D call TRBD1 (5 bases). The CDR3 has 15 amino acids. Germline V gives CDR1 SEHNR, CDR2 FQNEAQ (reference sequence). CDR3 region: CSSSSPPGGNTEAFF. CDR3 in DNA: TGTTCCAGCAGCTCCCCGCCGGGGGGGAACACTGAAGCTTTCTTT.

As for this clone: The sample carries other DNA sequences with the same CDR3. This chain links TRBV5-1 with TRBJ2-3; 7 positions agree with TRBD1. Trimming removed 4 bases from V and 4 bases from J; junction bases left unmatched: 3. Germline values: CDR1 SGHRS, CDR2 YFSETQ. This CDR3 is built from 13 residues. The CDR3 loop reads CASSLQGSDTQYF. As DNA, the CDR3 is TGCGCCAGCAGCCTACAGGGGTCAGATACGCAGTATTTT.

The rearrangement joins TRBV28 to TRBJ2-1; 11 bases map to TRBD2. The CDR3 is 13 amino acids. The J segment lost 6 bases and the V segment lost 7 bases, leaving 2 bases of the junction unmatched. CDR1 MDHEN and CDR2 SYDVKM come from the germline V gene. For the CDR3, the DNA is TGTGCCAGCACTACTAGCGGGAGCAATGAGCAGTTCTTC. It yields the protein CASTTSGSNEQFF.

This chain uses TRBV30 with TRBJ1-4; possible D gene TRBD1, 5 bases. CDR1 is GTSNPN and CDR2 is SVGIG in the germline V gene (reference sequence). V was cut by 3 bases and J by 7 bases, with 12 bases left in between. This CDR3 has 13 residues. DNA for the CDR3: TGTGCCTGGAGCGCGGGGACCGCTGAAAAACTGTTTTTT. Protein: CAWSAGTAEKLFF.